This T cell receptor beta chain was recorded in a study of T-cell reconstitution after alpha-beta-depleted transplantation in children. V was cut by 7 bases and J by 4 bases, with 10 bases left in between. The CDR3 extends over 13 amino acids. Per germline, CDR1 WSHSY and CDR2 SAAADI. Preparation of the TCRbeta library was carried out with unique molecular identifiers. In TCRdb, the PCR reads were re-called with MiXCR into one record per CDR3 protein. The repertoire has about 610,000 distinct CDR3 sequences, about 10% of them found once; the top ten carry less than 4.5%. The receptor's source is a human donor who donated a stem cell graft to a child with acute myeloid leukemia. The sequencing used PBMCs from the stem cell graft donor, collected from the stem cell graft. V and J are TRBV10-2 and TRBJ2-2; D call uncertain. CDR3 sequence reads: CASNQRSTGELFF. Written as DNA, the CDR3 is TGCGCCAGCAATCAACGGTCCACCGGGGAGCTGTTTTTT.